Listed below are T cell receptor beta chains from one sample, sequenced in a study of identical twins. MiXCR, applied by TCRdb to the 5' RACE reads, yields one record per CDR3 protein. The sample has 640,000 or so distinct CDR3 sequences, roughly 6% seen once. The sequenced sample consisted of naive T cells sorted from blood. These receptors originate from a man younger than 35 in good health. Both conserved end residues are part of each CDR3. Size is stated for part of the rows, as once, few or many counts, or as a class when the clone is expanded.

J	size	V	CDR3
TRBJ2-1	many	TRBV5-1	CASSITTSPYNEQFF
TRBJ1-2	many	TRBV7-9	CASSGSGTTDGYTF
TRBJ2-4	few	TRBV12-3/TRBV12-4	CASSLAGGGRTKNIQYF
TRBJ2-1	NA	TRBV3-1	CASSQLKGLAGGNEQFF
TRBJ1-6	NA	TRBV14	CASSQDADFNSPLHF
TRBJ2-7	few	TRBV12-3/TRBV12-4	CASSSGLYTYEQYF
TRBJ2-3	many	TRBV29-1	CSVEEATDTQYF
TRBJ1-5	NA	TRBV23-1	CASRTGSGTVLYSNQPQHF
TRBJ1-6	NA	TRBV20-1	CSARAERSYNSPLHF
TRBJ2-5	many	TRBV7-9	CASSPGQGSLETQYF
TRBJ2-1	few	TRBV5-1	CASSFTTGTGRYNEQFF
TRBJ1-5	many	TRBV4-1	CASSQDEGIKPQHF
TRBJ1-5	NA	TRBV20-1	CSAFGQDSRPQHF
TRBJ1-6	many	TRBV14	CASSQEAKSSPLHF
TRBJ2-4	many	TRBV28	CASSLGEEYYNGNIQYF
TRBJ1-1	many	TRBV4-3	CASSQEVDTEAFF
TRBJ2-3	many	TRBV9	CASSAGAGQYTDTQYF
TRBJ2-1	many	TRBV25-1	CASSWTSEQFF
TRBJ2-1	NA	TRBV20-1	CSASIQPAGEQFF
TRBJ2-3	few	TRBV3-1	CASSQEGLPFNTDTQYF
TRBJ1-6	many	TRBV7-3	CASSLSVGANSPLHF
TRBJ2-7	many	TRBV4-1	CASSQAVGIRSYEQYF
TRBJ2-1	few	TRBV7-9	CASRVTGQGLYEQFF
TRBJ2-3	few	TRBV4-1	CASSQAPGVSTDTQYF
TRBJ2-7	many	TRBV5-1	CASSREEAAYEQYF
TRBJ2-7	NA	TRBV11-2	CASSLVLGLASYEQYF
TRBJ1-1	NA	TRBV6-2/TRBV6-3	CASRETGVTEAFF
TRBJ2-2	many	TRBV6-2/TRBV6-3	CASSYSRGQGTGELFF
TRBJ2-7	few	TRBV20-1	CSARDRWTGADYEQYF
TRBJ2-4	many	TRBV15	CATSRDGTGGRENIQYF
TRBJ2-1	few	TRBV29-1	CSVEWVYNEQFF
TRBJ2-7	many	TRBV9	CASSPAGTTYEQYF
TRBJ2-7	NA	TRBV7-2	CASSFYRGEGEQYF
TRBJ2-5	few	TRBV27	CASSLNPARETQYF
TRBJ2-1	many	TRBV4-1	CASSQLSGSLYNEQFF